This T cell receptor (beta chain) emerged from a study of blood T cell repertoires in COVID-19. Looking at the study overall: Samples came from the United States, Italy and Spain, spanning acute and convalescent COVID-19. Sources were T cells, B-cell-depleted T cells, or PBMCs; the material itself was cDNA or gDNA.

In germline, CDR1 is SGDLS, CDR2 YYNGEE. CDR3 length: 15 residues. Unmatched junction bases numbered 6, after V lost 0 bases and J lost 5 bases. How the authors handled the data: Estimation of nucleated cell counts was performed using reference gene primer amplification. Here immunoSEQ multiplex PCR was the method, and the copy in TCRdb shows in-frame clones only, minus some. For V, J and clone size, that table is used; D and trimming come from the DNA. Counted here are some 490,000 clones, 75% to 90% occurring once; the ten biggest clones make up 3% to 3.5%. The receptor comes from a human donor in a cohort sampled during active COVID-19. The chain is built from TRBV9 and TRBJ2-5; TRBD1 matches at 8 bases. Sequenced input: peripheral blood. CDR3 sequence reads: CASSVGSGGQETQYF. In DNA form, the CDR3 reads TGTGCCAGCAGCGTAGGGTCAGGGGGCCAGGAGACCCAGTACTTC. Variable domain in full (rest from reference TRBV9 and TRBJ2-5): DSGVTQTPKHLITATGQRVTLRCSPRSGDLSVYWYQQSLDQGLQFLIQYYNGEERAKGNILERFSAQQFPDLHSELNLSSLELGDSALYFCASSVGSGGQETQYFGPGTRLLVL.